This T cell receptor (beta chain) was profiled in a study of shared clonotypes between healthy human individuals. The table came from immunoSEQ multiplex PCR; TCRdb's copy has only in-frame clones and leaves some out. The sample shows 2 million to 3 million clones, approximately 94% of them seen only once. CDR1 is SQVTM, CDR2 ANQGSEA, per germline. V was pared by 4 bases and J by 3 bases, with 3 bases of the junction left unmatched. The CDR3 has 14 amino acids. The gene calls are TRBV29-1 and TRBJ2-3; 11 nucleotides agree with TRBD2. The sample taken for sequencing was naive CD4+ T cells from PBMCs. The subset: CD45RA+ positively selected. This TCR came from a man aged 18 to 35 in good health. Some clones in this sample may be carry-over from other donors' samples. In DNA, the CDR3 is TGCAGCGTTGCTAGCGGGAGGCAGACAGATACGCAGTATTTT. It translates to CSVASGRQTDTQYF.